This T cell receptor (beta chain) was sequenced during a study of cytomegalovirus exposure and HLA in healthy donors. Findings and caveats of the study: Rare TCR sequences predominated, though certain public TCRs were found in many donors. First-cohort TCR clusters were later found to tend to co-occur in the roughly 110 validation repertoires.

The germline V gene encodes CDR1 MNHNS and CDR2 SASEGT. The CDR3 is made up of 13 amino acids. Trimming took 3 bases from V and 6 from J, leaving 8 bases between them. This clone occurred a few times. Its antigen is undetermined. Clones were sequenced by immunoSEQ multiplex PCR, and TCRdb holds only the in-frame ones, with some missing. This sample has under 65,000 clones, with 85% to 95% found just once. Sequenced sample: PBMCs. V and J are TRBV6-1 and TRBJ2-2; maybe TRBD2 (5 bases). The clonotype originates from a woman aged 18-29 years in good health and CMV-seropositive. CDR3 nucleotides: TGTGCCAGCAGTGATCGGGAAGCCGGGGAGCTGTTTTTT. Translated, it gives CASSDREAGELFF.